The 23 T cell receptor beta chains listed next were all sequenced from one sample in a study of monozygotic twins with inflammatory bowel disease. TCRdb reprocessed the 5' RACE reads and stores each CDR3 protein as one record, lacking DNA. This sample's table reports 300,000 to 450,000 distinct CDR3 sequences. The specimen was blood. Receptors originate from a human donor with ulcerative colitis or Crohn's disease, or a healthy co-twin of an affected twin (not recorded which).

V is TRBV11-2 and J is TRBJ2-7; TCRdb's D gene call, TRBD1, goes unchecked for lack of DNA. From germline, CDR1 is SGHAT and CDR2 FQNNGV. This CDR3 has 17 amino acids. The CDR3 protein is CASSWRRGAGVGYEQYF. The full variable domain, in which reference TRBV11-2 and TRBJ2-7 provide the parts outside the CDR3, is EAGVAQSPRYKIIEKRQSVAFWCNPISGHATLYWYQQILGQGPKLLIQFQNNGVVDDSQLPKDRFSAERLKGVDSTLKIQPAKLEDSAVYLCASSWRRGAGVGYEQYFGPGTRLTVT.

The chain has TRBV5-1 and TRBJ2-2; TCRdb reports TRBD1, a call that lacks DNA to check it against. The CDR3 spans 15 residues. Germline assignment: CDR1 SGHRS and CDR2 YFSETQ. CDR3 sequence reads: CASSLAGTDTGELFF. Supplemented by reference TRBV5-1 and TRBJ2-2, the full variable domain reads KAGVTQTPRYLIKTRGQQVTLSCSPISGHRSVSWYQQTPGQGLQFLFEYFSETQRNKGNFPGRFSGRQFSNSRSEMNVSTLELGDSALYLCASSLAGTDTGELFFGEGSRLTVL.

CDR3 amino acids: CASSHYNEKLFF. V is TRBV7-2 and J is TRBJ1-4. CDR1 is SGHTA, CDR2 FQGNSA, per germline. The CDR3 consists of 12 residues.

The chain has TRBV15 and TRBJ2-5. The germline gives CDR1 LNHNV, CDR2 YYDKDF (reference sequence). CDR3 length: 12 amino acids. CDR3 amino acids: CATSRDQETQYF.

The CDR3: CASSYPRRDTGELFF. The chain joins TRBV7-2 to TRBJ2-2; as DNA is missing, the TRBD1 call by TCRdb cannot be tested. Germline V gene data show CDR1 as SGHTA and CDR2 as FQGNSA. This CDR3 has 15 amino acids.

The V call is TRBV20-1, the J call TRBJ2-7. CDR1 DFQATT and CDR2 SNEGSKA come from the germline V gene (reference sequence). The CDR3 is 13 residues long. This CDR3 is CSARGQGPYEQYF.

The CDR3 loop is CASRYQGAPGELFF. The chain uses TRBV7-3 and TRBJ2-2; with no DNA, the TCRdb D assignment of TRBD1 cannot be verified. CDR1 SGHTA and CDR2 FQGTGA come from the germline V gene. This CDR3 region has 14 residues.

The chain couples TRBV20-1 to TRBJ2-7; TCRdb lists TRBD1, though no DNA is available to test this call. The germline V gene encodes CDR1 DFQATT and CDR2 SNEGSKA (reference sequence). This CDR3 is built from 14 residues. This chain's CDR3 is CSATQQVSRDEQYF.

V gene TRBV7-6 combines with J gene TRBJ2-1; TCRdb outputs TRBD1, but without DNA this stays unchecked. CDR1 and CDR2 (germline): SGHVS, FNYEAQ. This CDR3 has 13 amino acids. CDR3 amino acids: CASSWTASNEQFF.

The rearrangement joins TRBV5-1 to TRBJ1-2; the TRBD1 assignment by TCRdb is unverifiable without DNA. CDR3 length equals 14 residues. Germline V lookup: CDR1 SGHRS, CDR2 YFSETQ. The CDR3 spells CASSLAGEGYGYTF.

V and J are TRBV10-3 and TRBJ1-3; TCRdb's assignment of TRBD1 cannot be checked, as there is no DNA. This CDR3 spans 20 amino acids. The germline gives CDR1 ENHRY, CDR2 SYGVKD. The CDR3 sequence is CAISELVFRSREGFGNTIYF.

This chain links TRBV18 with TRBJ2-7; with no DNA, the TCRdb D assignment of TRBD1 cannot be verified. This CDR3 has 15 amino acids. Looked up from germline, CDR1 is KGHSH and CDR2 is LQKENI. The CDR3 here is CASSPDRGQGDEQYF. The whole variable domain, remainder taken from reference TRBV18 and TRBJ2-7, is NAGVMQNPRHLVRRRGQEARLRCSPMKGHSHVYWYRQLPEEGLKFMVYLQKENIIDESGMPKERFSAEFPKEGPSILRIQQVVRGDSAAYFCASSPDRGQGDEQYFGPGTRLTVT.

The chain couples TRBV11-3 to TRBJ2-3; absent DNA, TCRdb's TRBD1 call cannot be checked. The CDR3 totals 17 residues. CDR1 is SGHNT, CDR2 YENEEA, per germline. CDR3 loop: CASSQSPDREDTDTQYF. The variable domain in full, with the rest retrieved from reference TRBV11-3 and TRBJ2-3, is EAGVVQSPRYKIIEKKQPVAFWCNPISGHNTLYWYLQNLGQGPELLIRYENEEAVDDSQLPKDRFSAERLKGVDSTLKIQPAELGDSAVYLCASSQSPDREDTDTQYFGPGTRLTVL.

This chain links TRBV5-1 with TRBJ1-3; TCRdb's assignment of TRBD1 cannot be checked, as there is no DNA. Per the germline V gene, CDR1 is SGHRS and CDR2 is YFSETQ. The CDR3 has 16 amino acids. The CDR3 sequence: CASSSGTGEPGNTIYF.

The chain links TRBV12-3 or TRBV12-4 to TRBJ1-1; the TCRdb call, TRBD1, lacks DNA for checking. The CDR3 runs to 15 residues. This CDR3 is CASSLARGRGTEAFF.

This chain connects TRBV29-1 to TRBJ1-1; lacking DNA, the TRBD1 call made by TCRdb goes unchecked. The CDR3 is 12 amino acids. The V gene's germline CDR1 is SQVTM and CDR2 ANQGSEA. The CDR3 here is CSVGLQGIEAFF.

The chain joins TRBV27 to TRBJ2-3; no DNA is available, so the TRBD1 call from TCRdb remains unchecked. Per germline, CDR1 MNHEY and CDR2 SMNVEV (reference sequence). This CDR3 spans 15 amino acids. The CDR3: CASGPDRLSTDTQYF.

V usage is TRBV27 and J usage is TRBJ2-3. Per the germline V gene, CDR1 is MNHEY and CDR2 is SMNVEV (reference sequence). The CDR3 totals 15 residues. The CDR3 here is CASSPYSHGTDTQYF.

The chain uses TRBV27 and TRBJ1-2. Germline V lookup: CDR1 MNHEY, CDR2 SMNVEV (reference sequence). The CDR3 contains 16 residues. The CDR3 reads CASSLILSPDHYGYTF.

The chain has TRBV7-9 and TRBJ2-1; the TCRdb D gene call, TRBD2, has no DNA to confirm it. Germline V lookup: CDR1 SEHNR, CDR2 FQNEAQ (reference sequence). The CDR3 sequence is 17 residues long. The CDR3 is CASSPRGGLAGANEQFF.

The chain links TRBV12-3 or TRBV12-4 to TRBJ2-6. The CDR3 extends over 14 amino acids. The CDR3 here is CATLRSSGANVLTF.

The V gene is TRBV4-1, the J gene TRBJ1-5; the D call of TRBD1 rests on TCRdb alone, since no DNA is present to check it. From germline, CDR1 is MGHRA and CDR2 YSYEKL. CDR3 length: 15 amino acids. CDR3 loop: CASSHRGAGLQPQHF.

The V and J genes are TRBV5-6 and TRBJ2-3; as DNA is missing, the TRBD1 call by TCRdb cannot be tested. This CDR3 contains 16 residues. The germline V gene has CDR1 SGHDT and CDR2 YYEEEE. The CDR3 sequence is CASRQAGTGGTDTQYF.